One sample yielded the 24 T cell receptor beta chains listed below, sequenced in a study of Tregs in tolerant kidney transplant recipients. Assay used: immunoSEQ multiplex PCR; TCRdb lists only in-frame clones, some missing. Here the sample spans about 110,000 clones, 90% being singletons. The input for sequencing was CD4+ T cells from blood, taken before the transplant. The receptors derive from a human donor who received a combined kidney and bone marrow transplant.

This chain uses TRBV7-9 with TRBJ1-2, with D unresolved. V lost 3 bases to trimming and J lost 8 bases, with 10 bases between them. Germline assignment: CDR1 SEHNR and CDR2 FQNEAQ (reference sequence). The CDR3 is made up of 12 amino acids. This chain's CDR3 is CASSFPDGGYTF. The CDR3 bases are TGTGCCAGCAGCTTCCCCGACGGGGGCTACACCTTC.

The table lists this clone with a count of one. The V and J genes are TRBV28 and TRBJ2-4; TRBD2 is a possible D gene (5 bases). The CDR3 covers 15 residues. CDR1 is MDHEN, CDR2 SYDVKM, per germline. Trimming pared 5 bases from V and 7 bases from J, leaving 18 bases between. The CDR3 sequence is CASSLTRAGTNIQYF. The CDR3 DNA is TGTGCCAGCAGTCTAACGCGGGCCGGAACGAACATTCAGTACTTC. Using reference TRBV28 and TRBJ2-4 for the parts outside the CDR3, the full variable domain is DVKVTQSSRYLVKRTGEKVFLECVQDMDHENMFWYRQDPGLGLRLIYFSYDVKMKEKGDIPEGYSVSREKKERFSLILESASTNQTSMYLCASSLTRAGTNIQYFGAGTRLSVL.

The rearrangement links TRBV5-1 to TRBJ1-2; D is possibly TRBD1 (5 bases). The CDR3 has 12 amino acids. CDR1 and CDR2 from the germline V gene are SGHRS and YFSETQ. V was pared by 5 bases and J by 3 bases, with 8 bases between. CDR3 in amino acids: CASRETDYGYTF. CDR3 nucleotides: TGCGCCAGCAGAGAGACAGACTATGGCTACACCTTC.

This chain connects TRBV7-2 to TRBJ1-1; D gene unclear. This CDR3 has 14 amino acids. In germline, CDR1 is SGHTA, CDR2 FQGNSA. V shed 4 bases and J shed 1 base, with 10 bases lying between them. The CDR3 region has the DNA TGTGCCAGCAGCTCATGGCTTTCGAACACTGAAGCTTTCTTT. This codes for CASSSWLSNTEAFF.

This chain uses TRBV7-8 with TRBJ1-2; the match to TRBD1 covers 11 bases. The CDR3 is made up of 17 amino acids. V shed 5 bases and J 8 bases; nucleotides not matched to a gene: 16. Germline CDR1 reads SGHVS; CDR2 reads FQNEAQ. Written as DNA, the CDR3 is TGTGCCAGCAGCCCCCTTGTCCCGGGACAGGGGGAGGTAGGCTACACCTTC. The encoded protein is CASSPLVPGQGEVGYTF.

The CDR3 region has the DNA TGTGCCAGCAGCCCAGGGACAGGGGCAGATACGCAGTATTTT. Amino acids: CASSPGTGADTQYF. The rearrangement links TRBV9 to TRBJ2-3; 10 nucleotides align to TRBD1. The junction had 3 bases not matched to a gene; V was cut back by 4 bases and J by 4 bases. The germline V gene encodes CDR1 SGDLS and CDR2 YYNGEE. There are 14 residues in the CDR3.

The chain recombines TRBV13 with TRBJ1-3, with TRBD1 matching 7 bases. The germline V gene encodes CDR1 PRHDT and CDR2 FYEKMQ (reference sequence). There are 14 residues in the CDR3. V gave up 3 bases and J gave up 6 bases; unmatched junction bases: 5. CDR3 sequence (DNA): TGTGCCAGCAGCTTCGACAGGGAAGAAAACACCATATATTTT. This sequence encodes CASSFDREENTIYF.

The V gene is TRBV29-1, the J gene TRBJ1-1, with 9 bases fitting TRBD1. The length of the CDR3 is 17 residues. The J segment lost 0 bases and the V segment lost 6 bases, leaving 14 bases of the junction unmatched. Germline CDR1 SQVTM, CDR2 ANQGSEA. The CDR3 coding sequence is TGCAGCGTGGGGACTCAACCGGGACAGGGTGTGAACACTGAAGCTTTCTTT. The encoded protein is CSVGTQPGQGVNTEAFF. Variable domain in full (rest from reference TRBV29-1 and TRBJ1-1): SAVISQKPSRDICQRGTSLTIQCQVDSQVTMMFWYRQQPGQSLTLIATANQGSEATYESGFVIDKFPISRPNLTFSTLTVSNMSPEDSSIYLCSVGTQPGQGVNTEAFFGQGTRLTVV.

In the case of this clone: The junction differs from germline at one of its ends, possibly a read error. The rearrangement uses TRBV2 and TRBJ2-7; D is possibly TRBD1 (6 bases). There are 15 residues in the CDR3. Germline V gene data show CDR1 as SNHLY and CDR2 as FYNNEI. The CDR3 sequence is CASREDRLSPGEQYF. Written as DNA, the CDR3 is TGTGCCAGCAGGGAAGACAGGCTCTCTCCGGGCGAGCAGTACTTC.

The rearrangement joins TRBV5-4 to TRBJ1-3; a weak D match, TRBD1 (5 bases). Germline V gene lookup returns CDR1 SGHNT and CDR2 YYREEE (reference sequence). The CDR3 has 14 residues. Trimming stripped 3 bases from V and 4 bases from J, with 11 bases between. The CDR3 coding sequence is TGTGCCAGCAGCTCCGTGGGGCCGGGAAACACCATATATTTT. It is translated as CASSSVGPGNTIYF.

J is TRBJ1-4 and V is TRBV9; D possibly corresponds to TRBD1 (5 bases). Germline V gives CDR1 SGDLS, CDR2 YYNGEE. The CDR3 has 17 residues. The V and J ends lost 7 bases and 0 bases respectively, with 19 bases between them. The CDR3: CASGEDVGTPTNEKLFF. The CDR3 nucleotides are TGTGCCAGCGGGGAGGACGTAGGGACCCCAACTAATGAAAAACTGTTTTTT.

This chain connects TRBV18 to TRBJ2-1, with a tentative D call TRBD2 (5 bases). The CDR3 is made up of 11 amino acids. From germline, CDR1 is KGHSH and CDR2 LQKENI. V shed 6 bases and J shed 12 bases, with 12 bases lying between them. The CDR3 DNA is TGTGCCAGCTCGACCAGTGCGGGGCAGTTCTTC. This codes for CASSTSAGQFF.

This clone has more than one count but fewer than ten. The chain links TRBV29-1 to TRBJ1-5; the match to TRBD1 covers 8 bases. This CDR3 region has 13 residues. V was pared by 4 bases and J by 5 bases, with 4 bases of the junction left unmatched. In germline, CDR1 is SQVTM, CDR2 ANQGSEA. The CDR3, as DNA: TGCAGCGTTGGGACAGGGTTGCATCAGCCCCAGCATTTT. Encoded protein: CSVGTGLHQPQHF.

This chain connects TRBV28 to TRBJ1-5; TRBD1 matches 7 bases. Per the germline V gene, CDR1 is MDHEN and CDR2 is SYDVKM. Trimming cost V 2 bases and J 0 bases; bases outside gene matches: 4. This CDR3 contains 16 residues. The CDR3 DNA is TGTGCCAGCAGTTTACCCAGGGGGGATAGCAATCAGCCCCAGCATTTT. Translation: CASSLPRGDSNQPQHF.

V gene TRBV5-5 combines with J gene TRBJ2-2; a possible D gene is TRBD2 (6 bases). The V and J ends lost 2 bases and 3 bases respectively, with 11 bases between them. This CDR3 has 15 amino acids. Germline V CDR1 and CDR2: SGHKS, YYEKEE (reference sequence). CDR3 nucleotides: TGTGCCAGCAGCTTCCTGGGACTTGACACCGGGGAGCTGTTTTTT. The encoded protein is CASSFLGLDTGELFF.

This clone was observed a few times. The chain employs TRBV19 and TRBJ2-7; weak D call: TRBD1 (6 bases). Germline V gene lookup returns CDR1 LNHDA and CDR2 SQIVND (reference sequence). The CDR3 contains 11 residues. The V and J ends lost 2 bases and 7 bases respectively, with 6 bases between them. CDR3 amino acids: CASSIRGEQYF. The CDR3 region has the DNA TGTGCCAGTAGTATAAGGGGGGAGCAGTACTTC. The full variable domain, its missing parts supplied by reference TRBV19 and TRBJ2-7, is DGGITQSPKYLFRKEGQNVTLSCEQNLNHDAMYWYRQDPGQGLRLIYYSQIVNDFQKGDIAEGYSVSREKKESFPLTVTSAQKNPTAFYLCASSIRGEQYFGPGTRLTVT.

The CDR3 DNA reads as TGTGCCAGCAGAACCGAGCTTGGCTACGAGCAGTACTTC. Amino acids: CASRTELGYEQYF. V gene TRBV2 combines with J gene TRBJ2-7; D is unresolved. The V gene lost 6 bases and the J gene lost 3 bases, with 12 bases spanning the gap. The CDR3 has 13 residues. Germline-derived CDR1 and CDR2 are SNHLY and FYNNEI. Complete variable domain (other parts from reference TRBV2 and TRBJ2-7): EPEVTQTPSHQVTQMGQEVILRCVPISNHLYFYWYRQILGQKVEFLVSFYNNEISEKSEIFDDQFSVERPDGSNFTLKIRSTKLEDSAMYFCASRTELGYEQYFGPGTRLTVT.

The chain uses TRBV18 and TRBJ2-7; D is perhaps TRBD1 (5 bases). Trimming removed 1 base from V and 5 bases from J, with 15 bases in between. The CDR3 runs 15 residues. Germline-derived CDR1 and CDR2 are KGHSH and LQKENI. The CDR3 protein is CASSPLDSQVHEQYF. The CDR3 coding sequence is TGTGCCAGCTCACCACTTGATTCACAGGTCCACGAGCAGTACTTC.

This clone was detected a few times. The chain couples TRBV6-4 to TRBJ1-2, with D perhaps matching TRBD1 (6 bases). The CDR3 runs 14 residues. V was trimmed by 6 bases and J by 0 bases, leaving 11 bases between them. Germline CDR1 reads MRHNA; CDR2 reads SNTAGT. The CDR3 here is CASRQQGSNYGYTF. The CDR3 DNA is TGTGCCAGCAGACAACAGGGATCTAACTATGGCTACACCTTC.

The CDR3 loop reads CASSYVPGQGYGYTF. The CDR3 DNA follows: TGTGCCAGCAGTTACGTCCCGGGACAGGGATATGGCTACACCTTC. This chain uses TRBV6-5 with TRBJ1-2, with TRBD1 matching 9 bases. J lost 5 bases, V lost 2 bases, and 6 bases had no gene match. From germline, CDR1 is MNHEY and CDR2 SVGAGI. The CDR3 is made up of 15 amino acids.

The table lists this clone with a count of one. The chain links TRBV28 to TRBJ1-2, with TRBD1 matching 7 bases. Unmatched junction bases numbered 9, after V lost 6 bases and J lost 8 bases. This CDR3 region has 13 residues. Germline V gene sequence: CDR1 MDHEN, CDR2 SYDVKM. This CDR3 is CASSLNRGRGYTF. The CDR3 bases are TGTGCCAGCAGCCTAAACAGGGGTAGAGGCTACACCTTC.

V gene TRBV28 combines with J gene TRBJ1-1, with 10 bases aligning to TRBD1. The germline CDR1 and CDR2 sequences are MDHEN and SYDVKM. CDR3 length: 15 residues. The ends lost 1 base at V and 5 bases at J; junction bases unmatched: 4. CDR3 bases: TGTGCCAGCAGTTTATCCGGACAGGGGGGGACTGAAGCTTTCTTT. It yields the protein CASSLSGQGGTEAFF.

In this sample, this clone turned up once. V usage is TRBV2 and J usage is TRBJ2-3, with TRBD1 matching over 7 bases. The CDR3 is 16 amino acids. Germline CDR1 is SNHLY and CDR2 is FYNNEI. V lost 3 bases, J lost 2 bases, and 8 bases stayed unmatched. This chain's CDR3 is CASSDRDSFYTDTQYF. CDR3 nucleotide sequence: TGTGCCAGCAGTGATCGGGACAGCTTCTACACAGATACGCAGTATTTT.

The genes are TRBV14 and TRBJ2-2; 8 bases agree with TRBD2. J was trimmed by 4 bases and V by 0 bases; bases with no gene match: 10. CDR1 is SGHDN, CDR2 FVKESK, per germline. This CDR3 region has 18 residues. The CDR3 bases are TGTGCCAGCAGCCAAGACTTCGGGCTAGCGGGTGGCACCGGGGAGCTGTTTTTT. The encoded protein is CASSQDFGLAGGTGELFF.